The present TCR beta chain was sequenced within a study of CD8 T cells in ankylosing spondylitis. Notes on the study in general: For ankylosing spondylitis blood, a TCR beta motif of 8 or 9 highly homologous variants appeared characteristic. According to the report, clones linked to the disease were significantly enriched in matched synovial fluid samples taken from ankylosing spondylitis patients.

In this sample, this clonotype turned up once. The antigen remains unidentified. Germline trimming cut 4 bases from V and 0 bases from J; bases unmatched to any gene: 2. There are 14 residues in the CDR3. CDR1 is KGHSH, CDR2 LQKENI, per germline. Quantitative 5'-RACE with molecular barcodes generated TCR beta libraries. TCRdb recomputed calls from the 5' RACE reads with MiXCR, one row per CDR3 protein. The sample holds fewer than 400,000 distinct CDR3 sequences, approximately 20% seen once. This TCR derives from a male donor with ankylosing spondylitis. This chain joins TRBV18 and TRBJ1-1; TRBD1 aligns across 7 bases. Source material: blood, either unsorted or a sorted T cell fraction (not recorded which). In nucleotides, the CDR3 is TGTGCCAGCTCACGACAGGGACTGAACACTGAAGCTTTCTTT. Translating gives CASSRQGLNTEAFF.